Listed here are 8 T cell receptor beta chains from one sample, sequenced in a study of response to subunit inactivated influenza vaccine. MiXCR, applied by TCRdb to the RT-PCR reads, yields one record per CDR3 protein. The sample holds hundreds of thousands of distinct CDR3 sequences, approximately 13% seen once. The input for sequencing was PBMCs from blood, taken 14 to 15 days before vaccination. The receptors shown here come from a middle-aged man who received an inactivated influenza vaccine.

This clonotype was recorded a few times. The V call is TRBV20-1, the J call TRBJ2-1; TRBD2 matches 8 bases. This CDR3 is 15 amino acids long. Unmatched junction bases numbered 10, after V lost 0 bases and J lost 9 bases. Germline-derived CDR1 and CDR2 are DFQATT and SNEGSKA (reference sequence). CDR3 nucleotide sequence: TGCAGTGCTAGAGATCGACCTAGCGGGTTGGGTGAGCAGTTCTTC. Residues: CSARDRPSGLGEQFF.

This clonotype was detected a few times. V usage is TRBV9 and J usage is TRBJ2-3; TRBD1 agrees at 9 bases. The CDR3 is made up of 16 amino acids. Germline CDR1 SGDLS, CDR2 YYNGEE. The V gene end was trimmed by 1 base and the J gene end by 8 bases; junction bases not matched to a gene: 11. DNA for the CDR3: TGTGCCAGCAGCGTACAACCGGGACAGGGCTTTCTTACGCAGTATTTT. Amino acid sequence: CASSVQPGQGFLTQYF.

The J gene is TRBJ2-2, the V gene TRBV5-5; 10 nucleotides line up with TRBD1. Germline V CDR1 and CDR2: SGHKS, YYEKEE (reference sequence). This CDR3 is 15 amino acids long. With 2 bases clipped from V and 7 bases from J, the junction kept 5 bases outside the gene matches. In nucleotides, the CDR3 is TGTGCCAGCAGCTTCCGGGACAGGGGTTTCGGGGAGCTGTTTTTT. Encoded protein: CASSFRDRGFGELFF.

This clonotype was observed at least ten times. The chain couples TRBV29-1 to TRBJ2-7; D is tentatively TRBD1 or TRBD2 (6 bases each). The CDR3 is 12 amino acids. V lost 6 bases and J 6 bases, leaving 15 bases between the germline ends. Germline V lookup: CDR1 SQVTM, CDR2 ANQGSEA. CDR3 in DNA: TGCAGCGTCAAGGGGGGCTACGGCGAGCAGTACTTC. It yields the protein CSVKGGYGEQYF.

This clonotype was picked up a small number of times. The chain has TRBV5-1 and TRBJ1-2; D might be TRBD1 (6 bases). V lost 4 bases and J 8 bases, leaving 21 bases between the germline ends. The CDR3 totals 15 residues. The V gene's germline CDR1 is SGHRS and CDR2 YFSETQ. CDR3 DNA sequence: TGCGCCAGCAGCGTTGGGGACACAGACGAACGGGGCTACACCTTC. Its protein is CASSVGDTDERGYTF.

Ten or more counts support this clonotype. The rearrangement uses TRBV7-9 and TRBJ1-1, with D possibly being TRBD1 (5 bases). V lost 6 bases and J lost 5, with 10 bases in between. Germline V gene data show CDR1 as SEHNR and CDR2 as FQNEAQ (reference sequence). The CDR3 covers 12 residues. The CDR3 bases are TGTGCCAGCAGTTTGAAGGGGACTGAAGCTTTCTTT. Amino acid sequence: CASSLKGTEAFF.

The chain joins TRBV6-1 to TRBJ2-1; TRBD1 matches at 12 bases. The ends lost 8 bases at V and 2 bases at J; junction bases unmatched: 7. This CDR3 is 16 amino acids long. Germline V gene sequence: CDR1 MNHNS, CDR2 SASEGT. CDR3 residues: CASPAGTGGAYNEQFF. The CDR3 nucleotides are TGTGCCAGCCCCGCGGGGACAGGGGGCGCCTACAATGAGCAGTTCTTC.

The genes are TRBV29-1 and TRBJ2-5, with 9 positions matching TRBD2. V shed 2 bases and J 1 base; nucleotides not matched to a gene: 8. This CDR3 has 16 amino acids. Germline-derived CDR1 and CDR2 are SQVTM and ANQGSEA. The CDR3 is CSVEPRLAGTQETQYF. CDR3 bases: TGCAGCGTTGAACCCCGTCTAGCGGGGACCCAAGAGACCCAGTACTTC.